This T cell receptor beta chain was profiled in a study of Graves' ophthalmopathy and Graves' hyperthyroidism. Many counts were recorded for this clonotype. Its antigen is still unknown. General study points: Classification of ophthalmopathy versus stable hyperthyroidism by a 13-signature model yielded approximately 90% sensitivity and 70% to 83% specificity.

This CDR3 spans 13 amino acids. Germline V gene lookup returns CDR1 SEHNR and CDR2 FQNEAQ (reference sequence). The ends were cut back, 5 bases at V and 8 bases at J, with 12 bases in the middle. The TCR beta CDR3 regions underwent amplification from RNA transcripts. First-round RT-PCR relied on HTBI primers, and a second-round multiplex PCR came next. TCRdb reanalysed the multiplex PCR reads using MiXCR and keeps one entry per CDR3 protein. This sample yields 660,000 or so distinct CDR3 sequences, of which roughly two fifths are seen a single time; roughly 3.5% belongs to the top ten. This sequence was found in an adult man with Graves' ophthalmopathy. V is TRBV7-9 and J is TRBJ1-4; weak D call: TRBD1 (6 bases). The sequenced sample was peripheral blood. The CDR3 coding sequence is TGTGCCAGCAGCGTAACTCAGGGGGAAAAACTGTTTTTT. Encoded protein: CASSVTQGEKLFF.